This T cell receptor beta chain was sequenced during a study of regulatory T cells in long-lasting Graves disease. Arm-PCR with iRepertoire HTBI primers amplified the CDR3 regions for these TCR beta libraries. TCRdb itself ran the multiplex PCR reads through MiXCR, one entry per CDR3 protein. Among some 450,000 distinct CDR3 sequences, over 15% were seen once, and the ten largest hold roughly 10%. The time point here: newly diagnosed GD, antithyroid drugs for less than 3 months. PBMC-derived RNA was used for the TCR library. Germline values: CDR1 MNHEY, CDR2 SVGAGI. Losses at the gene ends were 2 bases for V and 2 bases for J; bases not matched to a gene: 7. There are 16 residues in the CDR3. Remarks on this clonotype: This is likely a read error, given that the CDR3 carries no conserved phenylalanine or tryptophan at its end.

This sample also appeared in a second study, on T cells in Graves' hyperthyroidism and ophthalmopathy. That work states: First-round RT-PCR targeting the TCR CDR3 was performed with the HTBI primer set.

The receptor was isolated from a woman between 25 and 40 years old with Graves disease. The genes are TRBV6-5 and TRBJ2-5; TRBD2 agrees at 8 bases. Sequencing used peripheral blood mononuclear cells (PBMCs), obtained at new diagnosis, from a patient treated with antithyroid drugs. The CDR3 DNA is TGTGCCAGCAGTTACAAAGCGGGAGATCGGCAAGAGACCCAGTACCTC. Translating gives CASSYKAGDRQETQYL.